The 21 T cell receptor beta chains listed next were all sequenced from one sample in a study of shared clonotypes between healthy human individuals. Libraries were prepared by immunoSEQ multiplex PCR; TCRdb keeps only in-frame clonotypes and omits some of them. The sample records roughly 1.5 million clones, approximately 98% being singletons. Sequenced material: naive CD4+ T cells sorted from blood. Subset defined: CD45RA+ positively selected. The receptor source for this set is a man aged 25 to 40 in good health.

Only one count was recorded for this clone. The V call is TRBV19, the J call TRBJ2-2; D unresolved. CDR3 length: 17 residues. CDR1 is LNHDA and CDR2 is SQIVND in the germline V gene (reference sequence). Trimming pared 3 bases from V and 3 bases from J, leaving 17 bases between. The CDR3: CASSIPFATIYTGELFF. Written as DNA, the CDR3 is TGTGCCAGTAGTATCCCCTTCGCGACCATCTACACCGGGGAGCTGTTTTTT.

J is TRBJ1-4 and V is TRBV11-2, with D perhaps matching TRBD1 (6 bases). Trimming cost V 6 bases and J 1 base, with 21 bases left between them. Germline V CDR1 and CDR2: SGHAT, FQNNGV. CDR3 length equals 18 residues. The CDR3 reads CASRDGRGRGVTNEKLFF. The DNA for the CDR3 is TGTGCCAGCAGAGATGGCAGGGGCCGAGGGGTAACTAATGAAAAACTGTTTTTT.

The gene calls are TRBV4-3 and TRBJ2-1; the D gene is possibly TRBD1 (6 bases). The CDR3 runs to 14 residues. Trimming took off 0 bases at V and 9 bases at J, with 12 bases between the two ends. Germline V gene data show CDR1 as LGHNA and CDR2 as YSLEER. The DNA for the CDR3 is TGCGCCAGCAGCCAAGATCACAGGGTCGGTGAGCAGTTCTTC. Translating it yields CASSQDHRVGEQFF.

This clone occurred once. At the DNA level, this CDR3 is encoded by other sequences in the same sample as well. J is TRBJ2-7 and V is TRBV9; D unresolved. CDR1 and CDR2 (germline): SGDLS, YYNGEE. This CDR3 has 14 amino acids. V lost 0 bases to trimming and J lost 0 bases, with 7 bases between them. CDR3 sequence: CASSVGASSYEQYF. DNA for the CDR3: TGTGCCAGCAGCGTAGGGGCGAGCTCCTACGAGCAGTACTTC.

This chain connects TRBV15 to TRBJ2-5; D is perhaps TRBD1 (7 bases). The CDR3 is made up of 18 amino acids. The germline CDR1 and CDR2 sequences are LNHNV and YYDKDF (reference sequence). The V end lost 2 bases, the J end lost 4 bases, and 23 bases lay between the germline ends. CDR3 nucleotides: TGTGCCACCAGCAGACCCCTCAGAGGAGCCCAGGGGGGAGAGACCCAGTACTTC. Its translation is CATSRPLRGAQGGETQYF.

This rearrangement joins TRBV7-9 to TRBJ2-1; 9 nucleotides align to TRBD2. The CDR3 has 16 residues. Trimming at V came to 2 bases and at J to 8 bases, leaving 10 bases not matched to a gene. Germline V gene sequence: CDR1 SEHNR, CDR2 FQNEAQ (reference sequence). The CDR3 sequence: CASSLRPAGGGDEQFF. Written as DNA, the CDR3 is TGTGCCAGCAGCTTACGTCCGGCGGGAGGGGGTGATGAGCAGTTCTTC.

For the CDR3, the DNA is TGTGCCAGCAGTTTAAGAGGGAGCACAGATACGCAGTATTTT. Its translation: CASSLRGSTDTQYF. The chain recombines TRBV6-6 with TRBJ2-3, with D perhaps matching TRBD2 (5 bases). This CDR3 contains 14 residues. Germline CDR1 is MNHNY and CDR2 is SVGAGI (reference sequence). V was shortened by 4 bases and J by 0 bases, with 8 bases between the two germline ends.

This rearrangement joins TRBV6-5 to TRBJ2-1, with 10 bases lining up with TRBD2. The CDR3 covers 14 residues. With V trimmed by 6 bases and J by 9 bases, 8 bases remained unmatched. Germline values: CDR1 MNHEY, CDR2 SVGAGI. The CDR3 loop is CASSKSGRAFEQFF. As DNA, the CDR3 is TGTGCCAGCAGCAAAAGCGGGAGGGCCTTTGAGCAGTTCTTC.

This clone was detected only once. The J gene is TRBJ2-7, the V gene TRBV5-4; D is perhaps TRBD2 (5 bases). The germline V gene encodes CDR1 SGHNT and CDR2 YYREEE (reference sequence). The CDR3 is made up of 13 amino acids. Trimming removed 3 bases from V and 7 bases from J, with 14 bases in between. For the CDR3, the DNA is TGTGCCAGCAGCTCGGAAACTAGGCATGAGCAGTACTTC. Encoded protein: CASSSETRHEQYF.

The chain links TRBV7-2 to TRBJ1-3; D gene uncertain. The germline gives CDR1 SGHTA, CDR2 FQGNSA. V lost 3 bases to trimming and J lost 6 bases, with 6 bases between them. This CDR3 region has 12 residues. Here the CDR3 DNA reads TGTGCCAGCAGCTTTGGTCCAAACACCATATATTTT. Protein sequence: CASSFGPNTIYF.

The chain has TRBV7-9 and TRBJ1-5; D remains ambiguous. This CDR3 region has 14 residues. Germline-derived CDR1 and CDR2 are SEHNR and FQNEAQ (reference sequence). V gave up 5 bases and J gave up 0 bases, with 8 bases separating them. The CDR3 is CASSPGNSNQPQHF. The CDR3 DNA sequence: TGTGCCAGCAGCCCGGGCAATAGCAATCAGCCCCAGCATTTT.

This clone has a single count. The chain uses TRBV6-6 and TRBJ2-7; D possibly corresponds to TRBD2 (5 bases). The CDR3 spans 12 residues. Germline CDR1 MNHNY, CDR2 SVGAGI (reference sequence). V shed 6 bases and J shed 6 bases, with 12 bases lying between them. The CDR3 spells CASSPREGEQYF. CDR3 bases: TGTGCCAGCAGCCCGAGAGAGGGCGAGCAGTACTTC.

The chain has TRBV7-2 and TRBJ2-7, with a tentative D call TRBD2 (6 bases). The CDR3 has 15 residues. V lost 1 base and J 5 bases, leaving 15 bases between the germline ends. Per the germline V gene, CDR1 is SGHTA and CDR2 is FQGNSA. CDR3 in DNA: TGTGCCAGCAGCTTAGTTCAGTCTAGCGTGGACGAGCAGTACTTC. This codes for CASSLVQSSVDEQYF.

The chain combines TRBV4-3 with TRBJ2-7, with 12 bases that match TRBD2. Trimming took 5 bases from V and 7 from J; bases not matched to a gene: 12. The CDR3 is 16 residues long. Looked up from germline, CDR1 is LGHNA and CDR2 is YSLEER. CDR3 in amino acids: CASSTGLAGTVKEQYF. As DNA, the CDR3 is TGCGCCAGCAGCACGGGACTAGCGGGTACCGTAAAAGAGCAGTACTTC.

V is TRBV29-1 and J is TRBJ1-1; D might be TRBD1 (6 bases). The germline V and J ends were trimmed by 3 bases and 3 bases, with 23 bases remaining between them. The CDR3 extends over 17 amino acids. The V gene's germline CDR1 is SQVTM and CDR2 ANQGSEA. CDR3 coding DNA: TGCAGCGTTGACCGTATTCGGGGGCAGTGGGTGTACACTGAAGCTTTCTTT. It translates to CSVDRIRGQWVYTEAFF.

CDR3 loop: CATSRVGREAYNEQFF. The CDR3 bases are TGTGCCACCAGCAGAGTGGGCAGGGAGGCATACAATGAGCAGTTCTTC. The V and J genes are TRBV15 and TRBJ2-1; TRBD2 is a possible D gene (6 bases). The length of the CDR3 is 16 residues. CDR1 and CDR2 from the germline V gene are LNHNV and YYDKDF (reference sequence). The V end was cut by 1 base, the J end by 4 bases, with 14 bases between.

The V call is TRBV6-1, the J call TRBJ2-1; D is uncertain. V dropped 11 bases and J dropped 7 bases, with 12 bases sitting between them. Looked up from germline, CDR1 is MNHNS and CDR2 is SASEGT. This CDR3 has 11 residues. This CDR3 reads CASGRVNEQFF. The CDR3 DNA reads TGTGCCTCCGGAAGGGTAAATGAGCAGTTCTTC.

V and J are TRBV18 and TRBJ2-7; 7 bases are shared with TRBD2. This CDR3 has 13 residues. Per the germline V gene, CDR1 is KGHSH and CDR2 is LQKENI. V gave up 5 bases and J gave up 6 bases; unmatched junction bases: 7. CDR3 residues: CASSARDYAEQYF. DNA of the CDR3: TGTGCCAGCTCAGCCCGGGACTATGCCGAGCAGTACTTC.

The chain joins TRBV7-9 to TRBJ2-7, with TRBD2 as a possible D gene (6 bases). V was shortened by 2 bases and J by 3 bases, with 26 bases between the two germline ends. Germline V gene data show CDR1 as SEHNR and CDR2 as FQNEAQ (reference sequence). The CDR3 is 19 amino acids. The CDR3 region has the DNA TGTGCCAGCAGCTTAAAAGTACCTCAATCAACCTGGGGGGACTACGAGCAGTACTTC. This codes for CASSLKVPQSTWGDYEQYF.

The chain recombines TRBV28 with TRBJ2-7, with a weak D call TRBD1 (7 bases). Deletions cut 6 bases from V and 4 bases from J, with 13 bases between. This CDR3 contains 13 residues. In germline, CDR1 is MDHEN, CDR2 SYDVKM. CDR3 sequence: CASRGQRAYEQYF. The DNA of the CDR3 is TGTGCCAGCAGGGGACAGCGGGCATACGAGCAGTACTTC.

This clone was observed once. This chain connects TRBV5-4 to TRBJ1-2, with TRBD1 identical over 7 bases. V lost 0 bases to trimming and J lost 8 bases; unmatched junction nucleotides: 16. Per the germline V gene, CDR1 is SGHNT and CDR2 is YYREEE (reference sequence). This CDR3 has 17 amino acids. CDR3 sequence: CASSLEIRDRDARGYTF. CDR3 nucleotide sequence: TGTGCCAGCAGCTTGGAGATCCGAGACAGGGACGCGAGAGGCTACACCTTC.